These 26 T cell receptor beta chains were sequenced from one sample in a study of control samples from healthy donors and cancer patients. Sequencing used immunoSEQ multiplex PCR; TCRdb keeps in-frame clones, though not all of them. The table has around 20,000 clones, around 84% seen once. Source material: PBMCs. The receptors originated from a man older than 75 with head and neck cancer.

V gene TRBV19 combines with J gene TRBJ1-4; TRBD1 agrees at 7 bases. From germline, CDR1 is LNHDA and CDR2 SQIVND (reference sequence). CDR3 length equals 17 residues. The ends lost 5 bases at V and 0 bases at J; junction bases unmatched: 9. CDR3 sequence (DNA): TGTGCCAGTAGTTCGAGGCCTCAGGGGGCAACTAATGAAAAACTGTTTTTT. Encoded protein: CASSSRPQGATNEKLFF.

The chain links TRBV11-2 to TRBJ2-2; D may correspond to TRBD1 or TRBD2 (6 bases each). The CDR3 covers 15 residues. The V and J ends lost 5 bases and 2 bases respectively, with 12 bases between them. Germline V lookup: CDR1 SGHAT, CDR2 FQNNGV. CDR3 residues: CASSPPGANTGELFF. The CDR3 DNA sequence: TGTGCCAGCAGCCCTCCGGGGGCAAACACCGGGGAGCTGTTTTTT.

The rearrangement links TRBV6-5 to TRBJ2-5, with 10 nucleotides matching TRBD2. Germline V gene sequence: CDR1 MNHEY, CDR2 SVGAGI. Trimming took 8 bases from V and 5 from J; bases not matched to a gene: 11. CDR3 length equals 15 residues. This chain's CDR3 is CASGILAGLGETQYF. Here the CDR3 DNA reads TGTGCCAGCGGAATACTAGCGGGGCTGGGGGAGACCCAGTACTTC.

This clone was recorded once. This chain links TRBV10-3 with TRBJ2-7; D remains unclear. The CDR3 spans 14 residues. Germline CDR1 ENHRY, CDR2 SYGVKD. V was shortened by 3 bases and J by 2 bases, with 11 bases between the two germline ends. The CDR3 DNA is TGTGCCATCAGTGATTTGGGTCCCACCTACGAGCAGTACTTC. Its translation is CAISDLGPTYEQYF.

The chain carries TRBV6-6 and TRBJ2-7; D possibly corresponds to TRBD2 (6 bases). Germline CDR1 reads MNHNY; CDR2 reads SVGAGI (reference sequence). There are 18 residues in the CDR3. The V end was cut by 5 bases, the J end by 1 base, with 24 bases between. CDR3 coding DNA: TGTGCCAGCAGTCCTGATAGGGGACTCCTGGTAGGGTCCTACGAGCAGTACTTC. Protein sequence: CASSPDRGLLVGSYEQYF.

CDR3 residues: CASSPDRSWDRDTEAFF. CDR3 nucleotides: TGTGCCAGCAGCCCGGACCGATCTTGGGACAGGGACACTGAAGCTTTCTTT. This chain joins TRBV14 and TRBJ1-1; TRBD1 agrees at 9 bases. CDR1 and CDR2 from the germline V gene are SGHDN and FVKESK. This CDR3 has 17 residues. V shed 4 bases and J 3 bases; nucleotides not matched to a gene: 12.

This clone was detected only a few times. The rearrangement uses TRBV27 and TRBJ2-5; the D is unclear. Per germline, CDR1 MNHEY and CDR2 SMNVEV (reference sequence). V shed 0 bases and J shed 1 base, with 9 bases lying between them. This CDR3 has 15 amino acids. CDR3 region: CASSLSVTFQETQYF. As DNA, the CDR3 is TGTGCCAGCAGTTTATCGGTGACTTTCCAAGAGACCCAGTACTTC.

The V and J genes are TRBV18 and TRBJ1-5, with 8 bases matching TRBD1. This CDR3 spans 15 amino acids. Trimming removed 5 bases from V and 1 base from J; junction bases left unmatched: 4. CDR1 KGHSH and CDR2 LQKENI come from the germline V gene. The CDR3 sequence is CASSGQGWSNQPQHF. The CDR3 DNA sequence: TGTGCCAGCTCAGGACAGGGCTGGAGCAATCAGCCCCAGCATTTT. Based on the CDR3 plus reference TRBV18 and TRBJ1-5, the full variable domain is NAGVMQNPRHLVRRRGQEARLRCSPMKGHSHVYWYRQLPEEGLKFMVYLQKENIIDESGMPKERFSAEFPKEGPSILRIQQVVRGDSAAYFCASSGQGWSNQPQHFGDGTRLSIL.

The V and J genes are TRBV5-1 and TRBJ2-3, with 10 bases identical to TRBD1. The CDR3 runs 18 residues. CDR1 is SGHRS, CDR2 YFSETQ, per germline. After removal of 4 bases from V and 1 base from J, the junction contained 12 bases not matched to a gene. In DNA form, the CDR3 reads TGCGCCAGCAGCCCGGAGGGGGACAGGGGCCGGGGCACAGATACGCAGTATTTT. Residues: CASSPEGDRGRGTDTQYF.

There are a few counts of this clone. The chain has TRBV5-1 and TRBJ2-3, with 7 bases that match TRBD1. This CDR3 comprises 14 residues. The germline V gene encodes CDR1 SGHRS and CDR2 YFSETQ. Trimming at V came to 4 bases and at J to 3 bases, leaving 5 bases not matched to a gene. In DNA, the CDR3 is TGCGCCAGCAGCCCGGGACAGAGAACAGATACGCAGTATTTT. This codes for CASSPGQRTDTQYF.

V is TRBV5-6 and J is TRBJ1-6; D may be TRBD1 (6 bases). Germline-derived CDR1 and CDR2 are SGHDT and YYEEEE. Between the trimmed V and J ends, which lost 4 bases and 6 bases, there was a span of 17 bases. The CDR3 length is 16 residues. As DNA, the CDR3 is TGTGCCAGCAGCAGAAAACCCGGGACACTTAATTCACCCCTCCACTTT. Translation gives CASSRKPGTLNSPLHF.

The chain has TRBV19 and TRBJ2-3; D may be TRBD1 (8 bases). The CDR3 has 16 amino acids. Per germline, CDR1 LNHDA and CDR2 SQIVND (reference sequence). V was cut by 5 bases and J by 5 bases, with 20 bases left in between. The CDR3 loop is CASSFAGDRKGDTQYF. The DNA of the CDR3 is TGTGCCAGTAGTTTCGCGGGGGACAGGAAGGGAGATACGCAGTATTTT.

The chain has TRBV5-4 and TRBJ1-4; the D is unclear. Trimming left V 0 bases short and J 11 bases short, with 14 bases between. This CDR3 comprises 14 residues. The germline V gene has CDR1 SGHNT and CDR2 YYREEE (reference sequence). CDR3 sequence: CASSLATTPEKLFF. The CDR3 DNA reads TGTGCCAGCAGCTTGGCAACGACCCCTGAGAAACTGTTTTTT.

V and J are TRBV2 and TRBJ2-1; the D is unclear. Trimming removed 0 bases from V and 8 bases from J, with 8 bases in between. The CDR3 has 13 amino acids. Germline V gene data show CDR1 as SNHLY and CDR2 as FYNNEI. The CDR3 loop is CASSEAFLDEQFF. CDR3 coding DNA: TGTGCCAGCAGTGAAGCTTTTCTTGATGAGCAGTTCTTC. Variable domain in full (rest from reference TRBV2 and TRBJ2-1): EPEVTQTPSHQVTQMGQEVILRCVPISNHLYFYWYRQILGQKVEFLVSFYNNEISEKSEIFDDQFSVERPDGSNFTLKIRSTKLEDSAMYFCASSEAFLDEQFFGPGTRLTVL.

This clone was seen only a few times. The chain recombines TRBV19 with TRBJ2-3; D call uncertain. V was pared by 4 bases and J by 0 bases, with 5 bases between. Germline assignment: CDR1 LNHDA and CDR2 SQIVND (reference sequence). The CDR3 totals 13 residues. CDR3 residues: CASSTQSTDTQYF. The CDR3 nucleotides read TGTGCCAGTAGTACACAGAGCACAGATACGCAGTATTTT.

The chain uses TRBV7-9 and TRBJ1-2, with D unresolved. V was trimmed by 3 bases and J by 2 bases, leaving 7 bases between them. CDR3 length: 13 residues. Looked up from germline, CDR1 is SEHNR and CDR2 is FQNEAQ (reference sequence). The CDR3 DNA is TGTGCCAGCAGCTTTGCCGGGAACTATGGCTACACCTTC. Translation: CASSFAGNYGYTF.

The V and J genes are TRBV6-1 and TRBJ2-5; the match to TRBD2 covers 11 bases. The J segment lost 2 bases and the V segment lost 3 bases, leaving 5 bases of the junction unmatched. Per the germline V gene, CDR1 is MNHNS and CDR2 is SASEGT. This CDR3 is 16 amino acids long. CDR3 region: CASSEGLAGGQETQYF. DNA of the CDR3: TGTGCCAGCAGTGAGGGGCTAGCGGGGGGTCAAGAGACCCAGTACTTC.

This clone has more than one count but fewer than ten. V and J are TRBV3-1 (or the pseudogene TRBV3-2) and TRBJ1-5; D possibly corresponds to TRBD1 (6 bases). CDR3 length: 15 amino acids. Germline-derived CDR1 and CDR2 are LGHDT and YNNKEL (reference sequence). V dropped 1 base and J dropped 6 bases, with 13 bases sitting between them. The CDR3 sequence: CASSQGWGAAQPQHF. The CDR3 region has the DNA TGTGCCAGCAGCCAAGGTTGGGGGGCAGCTCAGCCCCAGCATTTT.

The V and J genes are TRBV9 and TRBJ1-1; no definite D call. V gave up 2 bases and J gave up 1 base, with 9 bases separating them. Germline CDR1 reads SGDLS; CDR2 reads YYNGEE. The CDR3 spans 14 residues. CDR3: CASSVMGSNTEAFF. The CDR3 DNA reads TGTGCCAGCAGCGTGATGGGTTCGAACACTGAAGCTTTCTTT.

As DNA, the CDR3 is TGTGCCAGCAGTTACAGAGGGTACAATGAGCAGTTCTTC. Encoded protein: CASSYRGYNEQFF. The V call is TRBV6-5, the J call TRBJ2-1; D might be TRBD2 (5 bases). V gave up 2 bases and J gave up 4 bases, with 6 bases separating them. The V gene's germline CDR1 is MNHEY and CDR2 SVGAGI. CDR3 length: 13 amino acids.

The chain recombines TRBV5-1 with TRBJ1-2; D is perhaps TRBD1 (6 bases). The CDR3 has 15 amino acids. V lost 0 bases and J lost 4, with 13 bases in between. Germline V lookup: CDR1 SGHRS, CDR2 YFSETQ. CDR3 loop: CASSLEYRVGYGYTF. CDR3 nucleotides: TGCGCCAGCAGCTTGGAATACAGGGTGGGCTATGGCTACACCTTC.

The chain employs TRBV30 and TRBJ1-1, with D maybe TRBD1 (5 bases). Germline V gene data show CDR1 as GTSNPN and CDR2 as SVGIG (reference sequence). The CDR3 has 15 residues. V shed 5 bases and J shed 1 base, with 17 bases lying between them. This chain's CDR3 is CAWGGTAAGNTEAFF. In DNA form, the CDR3 reads TGTGCCTGGGGAGGGACCGCCGCGGGGAACACTGAAGCTTTCTTT. Combining the CDR3 with reference TRBV30 and TRBJ1-1 gives the whole variable domain SQTIHQWPATLVQPVGSPLSLECTVEGTSNPNLYWYRQAAGRGLQLLFYSVGIGQISSEVPQNLSASRPQDRQFILSSKKLLLSDSGFYLCAWGGTAAGNTEAFFGQGTRLTVV.

The V call is TRBV29-1, the J call TRBJ2-1; the D gene is possibly TRBD2 (6 bases). CDR3 size: 12 residues. Germline-derived CDR1 and CDR2 are SQVTM and ANQGSEA. The V end lost 6 bases, the J end lost 9 bases, and 15 bases lay between the germline ends. The CDR3 DNA sequence: TGCAGCGTCGGGACTGGCTTCGGTGAGCAGTTCTTC. It encodes CSVGTGFGEQFF.

The chain couples TRBV9 to TRBJ1-5; 8 bases map to TRBD1. The V gene's germline CDR1 is SGDLS and CDR2 YYNGEE. There are 19 residues in the CDR3. Trimming cost V 0 bases and J 0 bases; bases outside gene matches: 11. In DNA, the CDR3 is TGTGCCAGCAGCGTAGTATTCAGGGGGCTGATTTTTAGCAATCAGCCCCAGCATTTT. It translates to CASSVVFRGLIFSNQPQHF.

This chain joins TRBV29-1 and TRBJ1-2, with TRBD1 identical over 9 bases. Germline lookup yields CDR1 SQVTM and CDR2 ANQGSEA. The CDR3 is 15 residues long. Losses at the gene ends were 5 bases for V and 2 bases for J; bases not matched to a gene: 9. The CDR3 DNA follows: TGCAGCGTTTCCGGGACAGGGAGTTCGAACTATGGCTACACCTTC. As protein: CSVSGTGSSNYGYTF. The variable domain in full, with the rest retrieved from reference TRBV29-1 and TRBJ1-2, is SAVISQKPSRDICQRGTSLTIQCQVDSQVTMMFWYRQQPGQSLTLIATANQGSEATYESGFVIDKFPISRPNLTFSTLTVSNMSPEDSSIYLCSVSGTGSSNYGYTFGSGTRLTVV.

Here the CDR3 reads CASSQGLVTYEQYF. The DNA for the CDR3 is TGTGCCAGCAGCCAGGGTCTCGTTACCTACGAGCAGTACTTC. The J gene is TRBJ2-7, the V gene TRBV14, with no clear D. The ends were cut back, 3 bases at V and 2 bases at J, with 11 bases in the middle. The CDR3 totals 14 residues. Germline V gives CDR1 SGHDN, CDR2 FVKESK.